This entry concerns a single T cell receptor (beta chain). Its antigen is unidentified. The sample comes from a study of radiotherapy plus CTLA-4 blockade in lung cancer. Some clones are missing from TCRdb's copy, which holds only in-frame ones; the method was immunoSEQ multiplex PCR. The sample lists about 59,000 clones, about 72% occurring once. Germline CDR1 reads MNHEY; CDR2 reads SMNVEV (reference sequence). The CDR3 has 14 residues. The J segment lost 2 bases and the V segment lost 6 bases, leaving 4 bases of the junction unmatched. Study-wide findings and caveats: Peripheral blood showed expansion of tumor-derived TCR clones after radiotherapy and ipilimumab.

The TCR was taken from a human donor with non-small cell lung cancer who had a complete response to radiotherapy plus ipilimumab. This specimen was peripheral blood, taken from a patient treated with radiotherapy plus ipilimumab. V gene TRBV27 combines with J gene TRBJ1-5; the match to TRBD1 covers 7 bases. In DNA form, the CDR3 reads TGTGCCAGCAGCTGGACAGGCGGCAATCAGCCCCAGCATTTT. Translation: CASSWTGGNQPQHF.